In this sample, the clone carrying this T cell receptor (beta chain) turned up once. What it binds is unknown. V lost 7 bases, J lost 0 bases, and 16 bases lay in between. Germline V lookup: CDR1 MNHEY, CDR2 SMNVEV (reference sequence). The CDR3 contains 15 residues. The data belong to a study of cytomegalovirus exposure and HLA in healthy donors. Findings and limits, study-wide: Researchers reported from a later analysis that most CMV-associated TCR beta chains appeared HLA-restricted. There was a cluster of highly shared sequence variants that was likely a sequencing artifact. Among the CMV-associated chains, a few were confirmed in vitro as specific for CMV antigens.

The PCR employed 60 Vbeta primers together with 13 Jbeta primers. This table comes from immunoSEQ multiplex PCR, and its TCRdb copy is limited to in-frame clones, with some not included. The data show around 100,000 clones, roughly 72% seen once. This clonotype was obtained from a young woman in good health and CMV-seropositive. The gene calls are TRBV27 and TRBJ2-7; D may be TRBD1 (5 bases). The specimen was PBMCs. CDR3 coding DNA: TGTGCCAGCACCTACAGGTATGGCAGCTCCTACGAGCAGTACTTC. It specifies CASTYRYGSSYEQYF.